This TCR beta chain derives from a study of regulatory T cells in long-lasting Graves disease. For this clonotype: What it recognizes is unknown.

The V gene lost 4 bases and the J gene lost 1 base, with 10 bases spanning the gap. Germline CDR1 and CDR2: GTSNPN and SVGIG (reference sequence). The CDR3 spans 13 residues. Stated time point: persistent/refractory GD, antithyroid drugs over 5 years with positive TRAb. PBMC-extracted RNA yielded the TCR library. Guidelines of the American Thyroid Association were used to diagnose Graves' disease. Blood from the periphery, around 10 milliliters in all, was drawn into EDTA tubes. Construction of the TCR beta libraries employed iRepertoire HTBI primers in conjunction with Arm-PCR of CDR3 regions. TCRdb reanalysed the multiplex PCR reads using MiXCR and keeps one entry per CDR3 protein. The sample carries about 400,000 distinct CDR3 sequences, less than 25% recorded once. General study points: Persistent Graves' cases showed lower TCR diversity than newly diagnosed cases. Accuracy might have suffered from few samples.

V is TRBV30 and J is TRBJ1-1, with D hard to call. The sequenced sample was peripheral blood mononuclear cells (PBMCs), obtained when the disease was refractory, from a patient treated with antithyroid drugs. This sequence originates from a female donor with Graves disease. CDR3 nucleotide sequence: TGTGCCTGGACAATGGTAGAGAACACTGAAGCTTTCTTT. Translating it yields CAWTMVENTEAFF.